This T cell receptor beta chain was documented in a study of T cell responses to AZD1222 COVID-19 vaccine. The protocol was immunoSEQ multiplex PCR, while the TCRdb copy is restricted to in-frame clones and leaves out a portion. The repertoire holds around 140,000 clones, roughly 92% seen once, with 1.5% to 2% in the top ten. V lost 5 bases, J lost 5 bases, and 5 bases stayed unmatched. In germline, CDR1 is SNHLY, CDR2 FYNNEI. The CDR3 is 14 amino acids. As regards this clone: Its antigen remains unknown.

Study observations and caveats: No repertoire was sampled before or during the peak T cell response, only after it. A reported finding is that nearly half of spike-specific TCRs target unmutated variant regions.

The chain combines TRBV2 with TRBJ2-7, with TRBD2 identical over 11 bases. This receptor was identified in an adult in good health. The input for sequencing was peripheral blood, taken on day 0 of AZD1222 vaccination. For the CDR3, the DNA is TGTGCCAGCAGTATGACTAGCGGGGTGAACGAGCAGTACTTC. Protein product: CASSMTSGVNEQYF.